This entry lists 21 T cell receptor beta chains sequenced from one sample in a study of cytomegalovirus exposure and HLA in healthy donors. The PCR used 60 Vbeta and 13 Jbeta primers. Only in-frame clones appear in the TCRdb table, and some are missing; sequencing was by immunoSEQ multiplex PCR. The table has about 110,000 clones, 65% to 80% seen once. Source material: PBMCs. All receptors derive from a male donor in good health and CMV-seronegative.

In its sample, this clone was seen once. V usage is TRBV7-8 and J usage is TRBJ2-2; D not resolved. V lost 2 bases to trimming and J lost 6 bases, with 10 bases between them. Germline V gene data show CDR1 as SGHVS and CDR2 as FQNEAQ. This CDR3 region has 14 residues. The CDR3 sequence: CASSLPIAAGELFF. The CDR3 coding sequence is TGTGCCAGCAGCTTACCAATTGCGGCCGGGGAGCTGTTTTTT.

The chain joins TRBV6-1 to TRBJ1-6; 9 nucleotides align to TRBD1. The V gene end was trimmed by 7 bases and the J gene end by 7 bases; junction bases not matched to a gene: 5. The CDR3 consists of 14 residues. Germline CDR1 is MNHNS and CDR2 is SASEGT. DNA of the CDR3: TGTGCCAGCACGAGGGACAGGGTAAATTCACCCCTCCACTTT. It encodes CASTRDRVNSPLHF.

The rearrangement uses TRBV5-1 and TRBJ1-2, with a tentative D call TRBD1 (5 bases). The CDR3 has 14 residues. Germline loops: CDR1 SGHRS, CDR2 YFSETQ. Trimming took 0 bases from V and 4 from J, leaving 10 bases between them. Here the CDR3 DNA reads TGCGCCAGCAGCTTGGGGTACAGGACCTATGGCTACACCTTC. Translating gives CASSLGYRTYGYTF.

CDR3 protein: CASSSGFFYEQYF. CDR3 DNA sequence: TGTGCCAGCAGCTCGGGATTTTTCTACGAGCAGTACTTC. V and J are TRBV7-9 and TRBJ2-5; D is perhaps TRBD2 (5 bases). The DNA end lines up better with TRBJ2-7; the J call may be wrong. CDR3 length: 13 amino acids. Germline V gives CDR1 SEHNR, CDR2 FQNEAQ (reference sequence).

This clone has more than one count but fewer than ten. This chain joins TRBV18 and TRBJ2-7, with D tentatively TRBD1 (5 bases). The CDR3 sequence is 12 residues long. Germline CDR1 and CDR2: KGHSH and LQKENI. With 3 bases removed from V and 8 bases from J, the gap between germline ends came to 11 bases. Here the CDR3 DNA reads TGTGCCAGCTCACCGGAGAGACAGAAGCAGTACTTC. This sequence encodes CASSPERQKQYF.

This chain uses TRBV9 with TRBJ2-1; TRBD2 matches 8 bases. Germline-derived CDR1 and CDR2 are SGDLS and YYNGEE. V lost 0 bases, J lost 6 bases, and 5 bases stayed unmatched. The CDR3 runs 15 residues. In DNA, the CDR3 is TGTGCCAGCAGCGTAGGTAGCGGGATTGCCAATGAGCAGTTCTTC. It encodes CASSVGSGIANEQFF.

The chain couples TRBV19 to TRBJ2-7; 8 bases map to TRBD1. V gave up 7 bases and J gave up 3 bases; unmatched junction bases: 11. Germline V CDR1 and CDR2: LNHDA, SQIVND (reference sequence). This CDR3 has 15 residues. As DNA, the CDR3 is TGTGCCAGTACTTACGGGACAGGTCCTGGCTACGAGCAGTACTTC. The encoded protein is CASTYGTGPGYEQYF. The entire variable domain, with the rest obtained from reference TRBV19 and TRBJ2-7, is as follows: DGGITQSPKYLFRKEGQNVTLSCEQNLNHDAMYWYRQDPGQGLRLIYYSQIVNDFQKGDIAEGYSVSREKKESFPLTVTSAQKNPTAFYLCASTYGTGPGYEQYFGPGTRLTVT.

The CDR3 coding sequence is TGTGCCAGCAGCCAAGATCTGGGAGGTGGAGATACGCAGTATTTT. Translation: CASSQDLGGGDTQYF. The gene calls are TRBV14 and TRBJ2-3, with D maybe TRBD2 (6 bases). V was pared by 0 bases and J by 5 bases, with 12 bases between. The CDR3 contains 15 residues. The germline V gene encodes CDR1 SGHDN and CDR2 FVKESK.

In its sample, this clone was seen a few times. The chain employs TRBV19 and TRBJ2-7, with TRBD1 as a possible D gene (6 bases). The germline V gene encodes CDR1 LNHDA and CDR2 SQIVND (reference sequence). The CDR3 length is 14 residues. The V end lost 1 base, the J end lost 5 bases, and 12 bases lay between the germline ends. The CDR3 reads CASSIASGANEQYF. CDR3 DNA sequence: TGTGCCAGTAGTATAGCATCAGGGGCAAACGAGCAGTACTTC.

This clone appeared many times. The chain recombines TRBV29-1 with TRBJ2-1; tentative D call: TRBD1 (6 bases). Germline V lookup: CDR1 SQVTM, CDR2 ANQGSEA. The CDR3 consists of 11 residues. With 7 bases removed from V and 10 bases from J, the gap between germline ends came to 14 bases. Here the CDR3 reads CSGYRVEEQFF. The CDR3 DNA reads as TGCAGCGGTTACAGGGTTGAGGAGCAGTTCTTC.

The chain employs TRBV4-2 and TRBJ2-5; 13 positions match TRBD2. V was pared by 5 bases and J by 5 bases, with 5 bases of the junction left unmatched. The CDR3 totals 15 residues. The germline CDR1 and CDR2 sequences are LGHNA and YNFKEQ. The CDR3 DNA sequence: TGTGCCAGCAGCTGGACTAGCGGGAGTCAGGAGACCCAGTACTTC. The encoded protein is CASSWTSGSQETQYF.

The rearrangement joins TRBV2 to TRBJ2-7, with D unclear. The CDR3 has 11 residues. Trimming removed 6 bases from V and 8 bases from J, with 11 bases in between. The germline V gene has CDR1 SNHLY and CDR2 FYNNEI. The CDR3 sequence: CASSRTYKQYF. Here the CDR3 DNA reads TGTGCCAGCAGCCGCACATATAAGCAGTACTTC.

The CDR3 sequence: CASSTRQTQETQYF. CDR3 nucleotide sequence: TGTGCCAGCAGTACAAGACAGACCCAAGAGACCCAGTACTTC. J is TRBJ2-5 and V is TRBV27, with a tentative D call TRBD1 (5 bases). Germline CDR1 is MNHEY and CDR2 is SMNVEV (reference sequence). V was cut by 5 bases and J by 1 base, with 11 bases left in between. This CDR3 has 14 residues.

The CDR3 coding sequence is TGTGCCAGCAGTTTTAGACAGGCCGACATTCAGTACTTC. Protein: CASSFRQADIQYF. This sequence joins TRBV28 and TRBJ2-4, with D possibly TRBD1 on 6 matching bases. CDR1 is MDHEN, CDR2 SYDVKM, per germline. CDR3 size: 13 residues. Deletions cut 3 bases from V and 8 bases from J, with 11 bases between.

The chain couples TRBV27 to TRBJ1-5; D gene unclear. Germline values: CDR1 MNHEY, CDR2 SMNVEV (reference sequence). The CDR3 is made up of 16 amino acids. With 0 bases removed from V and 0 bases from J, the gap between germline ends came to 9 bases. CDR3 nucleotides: TGTGCCAGCAGTTTATCGAAAAGAGCTAGCAATCAGCCCCAGCATTTT. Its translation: CASSLSKRASNQPQHF.

The DNA of the CDR3 is TGTGCCAGCAGCGTGGGACCGACTAGCTCCTACGAGCAGTACTTC. It codes for CASSVGPTSSYEQYF. This chain connects TRBV5-4 to TRBJ2-7, with D possibly being TRBD2 (6 bases). This CDR3 has 15 residues. The V gene lost 4 bases and the J gene lost 0 bases, with 14 bases spanning the gap. Germline values: CDR1 SGHNT, CDR2 YYREEE (reference sequence). The variable domain in full, completed from reference TRBV5-4 and TRBJ2-7, reads ETGVTQSPTHLIKTRGQQVTLRCSSQSGHNTVSWYQQALGQGPQFIFQYYREEENGRGNFPPRFSGLQFPNYSSELNVNALELDDSALYLCASSVGPTSSYEQYFGPGTRLTVT.

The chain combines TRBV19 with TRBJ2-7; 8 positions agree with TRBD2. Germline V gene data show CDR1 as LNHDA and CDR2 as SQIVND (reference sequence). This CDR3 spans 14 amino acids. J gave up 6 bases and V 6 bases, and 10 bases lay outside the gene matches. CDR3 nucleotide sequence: TGTGCCAGTAGGCCTACTAGCGGAGGGACCGAGCAGTACTTC. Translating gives CASRPTSGGTEQYF.

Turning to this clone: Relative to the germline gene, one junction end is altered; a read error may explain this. This CDR3 reads CASSLAESYEQYF. The CDR3 region has the DNA TGTGCCAGCAGCCTAGCGGAGTCCTACGAGCAGTACTTC. The chain recombines TRBV7-8 with TRBJ2-7, with 7 nucleotides matching TRBD2. Germline lookup yields CDR1 SGHVS and CDR2 FQNEAQ. The CDR3 contains 13 residues.

The CDR3 DNA reads as TGTGCCAGTAGTATAGGTCCCGGACTAGCGTCGCAAAATTCGATACACTCCTACAATGAGCAGTTCTTC. Its protein product is CASSIGPGLASQNSIHSYNEQFF. The genes are TRBV19 and TRBJ2-1; 9 bases fit TRBD2. Germline V CDR1 and CDR2: LNHDA, SQIVND (reference sequence). The CDR3 covers 23 residues. V lost 1 base to trimming and J lost 0 bases; unmatched junction nucleotides: 22.

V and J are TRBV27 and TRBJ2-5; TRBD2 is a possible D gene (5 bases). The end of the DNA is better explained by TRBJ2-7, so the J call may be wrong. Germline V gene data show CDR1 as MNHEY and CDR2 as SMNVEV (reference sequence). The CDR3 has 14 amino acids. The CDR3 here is CASSFRAEVYEQYF. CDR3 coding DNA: TGTGCCAGCAGTTTTAGGGCGGAGGTCTACGAGCAGTACTTC.

The CDR3 here is CASSLPGQGRMYGYTF. CDR3 bases: TGTGCCAGCAGCTTACCAGGACAGGGGAGGATGTATGGCTACACCTTC. J is TRBJ1-2 and V is TRBV5-6; 9 bases line up with TRBD1. The CDR3 runs 16 residues. CDR1 is SGHDT, CDR2 YYEEEE, per germline. V trimming: 2 bases; J trimming: 5 bases; junction bases outside the gene matches: 10.